The source of this T cell receptor beta chain is a study of blood T cell repertoires in COVID-19. Overall study context: In each case, the material was cDNA or gDNA derived from T cells, B-cell-depleted T cells, or PBMCs.

Per the original methods: Reference gene primer amplification yielded estimated nucleated cell counts. Method: immunoSEQ multiplex PCR; TCRdb's copy keeps in-frame clones and lacks some. V, J and clone size are those of that table, while D and trimming were read from the DNA. The sample holds approximately 160,000 clones, approximately 88% seen once. This CDR3 spans 14 amino acids. CDR1 is MDHEN and CDR2 is SYDVKM in the germline V gene. V trimming: 5 bases; J trimming: 2 bases; junction bases outside the gene matches: 5. This TCR came from a woman aged 55-75 years with acute or convalescent COVID-19. The sequenced sample was peripheral blood. V gene TRBV28 combines with J gene TRBJ1-2; 7 nucleotides match TRBD1. This CDR3 reads CASSPTDRNYGYTF. In DNA, the CDR3 is TGTGCCAGCAGTCCCACGGACAGGAACTATGGCTACACCTTC.